The rows below give T cell receptor beta chains drawn from one sample of a study of blood T cell repertoires in COVID-19. TCRdb's copy holds only in-frame clones and misses some; the assay was immunoSEQ multiplex PCR. This sample has 130,000 or so clones, with 80% to 90% found just once. The sequencing sample was made of peripheral blood. The receptors shown here come from a man aged 70 or older with active or convalescent COVID-19. The CDR3 runs from the conserved cysteine through the conserved F or W. The D gene is left open where the match is weak. Only some rows state a clone size, as once, few, many or a class for expanded clones.

d_call: TRBD2; v_call: TRBV29-1; clone_size: -; j_call: TRBJ2-7; cdr3_nt: TGCAGCGTTGAGGGGCGGGAGGGCCGGTCCGAGCAGTACTTC; cdr3_aa: CSVEGREGRSEQYF
d_call: TRBD1; v_call: TRBV10-3; clone_size: -; j_call: TRBJ1-2; cdr3_nt: TGTGCCATCAGTGAGGACAGGGGAGGCTATGGCTACACCTTC; cdr3_aa: CAISEDRGGYGYTF
d_call: TRBD1; v_call: TRBV6-5; clone_size: -; j_call: TRBJ2-6; cdr3_nt: TGTGCCAGCAGTTACAGGACAGGGAGGCCAGACGTCCTGACTTTC; cdr3_aa: CASSYRTGRPDVLTF
d_call: TRBD1; v_call: TRBV9; clone_size: -; j_call: TRBJ1-3; cdr3_nt: TGTGCCAGCAGCGTAGAAGGTTTGTCGAGGGACAGGTCGTCTGGAAACACCATATATTTT; cdr3_aa: CASSVEGLSRDRSSGNTIYF
d_call: -; v_call: TRBV19; clone_size: -; j_call: TRBJ1-1; cdr3_nt: TGTGCCAGTACCGCCCGAGGACATCTAGATAAAGCTTTCTTT; cdr3_aa: CASTARGHLDKAFF
d_call: TRBD2; v_call: TRBV5-1; clone_size: few; j_call: TRBJ2-1; cdr3_nt: TGCGCCAGCAGCTTGGAGGCTAGCGGGAGCAATGAGCAGTTCTTC; cdr3_aa: CASSLEASGSNEQFF
d_call: -; v_call: TRBV6-5; clone_size: -; j_call: TRBJ1-2; cdr3_nt: TGTGCCAGCAGTTACACGGCGCAGGGGCAGTACTATGGCTACACCTTC; cdr3_aa: CASSYTAQGQYYGYTF
d_call: TRBD1; v_call: TRBV7-3; clone_size: -; j_call: TRBJ2-5; cdr3_nt: TGTGCCAGCAGTTGGACAGGGGGCGCGGGAGAGACCCAGTACTTC; cdr3_aa: CASSWTGGAGETQYF
d_call: TRBD2; v_call: TRBV30; clone_size: -; j_call: TRBJ2-3; cdr3_nt: TGTGCCTGGAGCACTAGCGCGAATACGCAGTATTTT; cdr3_aa: CAWSTSANTQYF
d_call: TRBD1; v_call: TRBV6-5; clone_size: -; j_call: TRBJ1-1; cdr3_nt: TGTGCCAGCAGTACCCCGACAGGGGGTAACACTGAAGCTTTCTTT; cdr3_aa: CASSTPTGGNTEAFF
d_call: TRBD2; v_call: TRBV18; clone_size: -; j_call: TRBJ2-1; cdr3_nt: TGTGCCAGCTCACCGGGGACTAGCCTGACGGATGAGCAGTTCTTC; cdr3_aa: CASSPGTSLTDEQFF
d_call: TRBD2; v_call: TRBV6-5; clone_size: -; j_call: TRBJ2-7; cdr3_nt: TGTGCCACCCAGCGGGAGGTCTCCTACGAGCAGTACTTC; cdr3_aa: CATQREVSYEQYF
d_call: TRBD1; v_call: TRBV18; clone_size: -; j_call: TRBJ1-6; cdr3_nt: TGTGCCAGCTCCCCCGGACAGGGGGTCTATTCACCCCTCCACTTT; cdr3_aa: CASSPGQGVYSPLHF
d_call: TRBD1; v_call: TRBV6-5; clone_size: -; j_call: TRBJ1-2; cdr3_nt: TGTGCCAGCAGTCAGGGGGAACTTGGGTATGGCTACACCTTC; cdr3_aa: CASSQGELGYGYTF
d_call: -; v_call: TRBV5-1; clone_size: -; j_call: TRBJ1-6; cdr3_nt: TGCGCCAGCAGCCCCGGACAGTTCTATAATTCACCCCTCCACTTT; cdr3_aa: CASSPGQFYNSPLHF
d_call: TRBD1; v_call: TRBV6-5; clone_size: -; j_call: TRBJ2-7; cdr3_nt: TGTGCCAGCAGCCGACAGGGGCCGTCCGAGCAGTACTTC; cdr3_aa: CASSRQGPSEQYF
d_call: -; v_call: TRBV4-1; clone_size: -; j_call: TRBJ2-7; cdr3_nt: TGCGCCAGCAGCCAAACCCCGGGACACGGCACCTACGAGCAGTACTTC; cdr3_aa: CASSQTPGHGTYEQYF
d_call: -; v_call: TRBV19; clone_size: -; j_call: TRBJ2-3; cdr3_nt: TGTGCCAGTATTGGCAGATCTTACACAGATACGCAGTATTTT; cdr3_aa: CASIGRSYTDTQYF
d_call: -; v_call: TRBV28; clone_size: few; j_call: TRBJ2-3; cdr3_nt: TGTGCCAGCAGTTTGTCGCGGGATACGCAGTATTTT; cdr3_aa: CASSLSRDTQYF
d_call: TRBD1; v_call: TRBV24-1; clone_size: -; j_call: TRBJ1-1; cdr3_nt: TGTGCCACCAGTGATTCGAGGGTGGGACAGGTGAACACTGAAGCTTTCTTT; cdr3_aa: CATSDSRVGQVNTEAFF
d_call: -; v_call: TRBV27; clone_size: -; j_call: TRBJ1-2; cdr3_nt: TGTGCCAGCAGTCCCCCCACAGGGGGCTACACCTTC; cdr3_aa: CASSPPTGGYTF
d_call: TRBD1; v_call: TRBV27; clone_size: -; j_call: TRBJ2-2; cdr3_nt: TGTGCCAGCAGTTTAGAGGACAGGGGAAGTGCCGGGGAGCTGTTTTTT; cdr3_aa: CASSLEDRGSAGELFF
d_call: TRBD1; v_call: TRBV5-6; clone_size: -; j_call: TRBJ2-7; cdr3_nt: TGTGCCAGCAGCCCGCCGGGACAGAGCTCCTACGAGCAGTACTTC; cdr3_aa: CASSPPGQSSYEQYF
d_call: TRBD2; v_call: TRBV7-9; clone_size: -; j_call: TRBJ2-7; cdr3_nt: TGTGCCAGCAGGCATAGCGGGAGTCAAGAGCAGTACTTC; cdr3_aa: CASRHSGSQEQYF
d_call: -; v_call: TRBV19; clone_size: once; j_call: TRBJ1-4; cdr3_nt: TGTGCCAGTAGTCGAGCGGCGACTAATGAAAAACTGTTTTTT; cdr3_aa: CASSRAATNEKLFF
d_call: -; v_call: TRBV28; clone_size: -; j_call: TRBJ1-2; cdr3_nt: TGTGCCAGCATCGGAGCGATCTATGGCTACACCTTC; cdr3_aa: CASIGAIYGYTF
d_call: TRBD1; v_call: TRBV5-6; clone_size: -; j_call: TRBJ1-6; cdr3_nt: TGTGCCAGCAGCTTGTTGCCGCCGGGACAGGGTTCACCCCTCCACTTT; cdr3_aa: CASSLLPPGQGSPLHF
d_call: -; v_call: TRBV9; clone_size: -; j_call: TRBJ2-2; cdr3_nt: TGTGCCAGCGAGGCATACACCGGGGAGCTGTTTTTT; cdr3_aa: CASEAYTGELFF
d_call: -; v_call: TRBV7-8; clone_size: -; j_call: TRBJ1-1; cdr3_nt: TGTGCCAGCAGCTTTAGCGCCAGGGGCGGCACTGAAGCTTTCTTT; cdr3_aa: CASSFSARGGTEAFF
d_call: -; v_call: TRBV3-1/TRBV3-2; clone_size: -; j_call: TRBJ2-1; cdr3_nt: TGTGCCAGCAGCCGTGGTCCCGGCGGTGAGCAGTTCTTC; cdr3_aa: CASSRGPGGEQFF
d_call: -; v_call: TRBV5-1; clone_size: -; j_call: TRBJ1-2; cdr3_nt: TGCGCCAGCAGCTTGGGGAAGGAGGGCTACACCTTC; cdr3_aa: CASSLGKEGYTF
d_call: TRBD2; v_call: TRBV6-4; clone_size: -; j_call: TRBJ2-7; cdr3_nt: TGTGCCAGCAGTGACGGGACTAGCGGGAGCGAGCAGTACTTC; cdr3_aa: CASSDGTSGSEQYF
d_call: -; v_call: TRBV28; clone_size: few; j_call: TRBJ1-1; cdr3_nt: TGTGCCAGCAGACCAGGGGTACATGTCTTGAACACTGAAGCTTTCTTT; cdr3_aa: CASRPGVHVLNTEAFF
d_call: -; v_call: TRBV12-2; clone_size: -; j_call: TRBJ1-3; cdr3_nt: TGTGCAAGTCGCTTCCGACGGGACTCTGGAAACACCATATATTTT; cdr3_aa: CASRFRRDSGNTIYF
d_call: TRBD2; v_call: TRBV29-1; clone_size: -; j_call: TRBJ2-1; cdr3_nt: TGCAGCGCCCAAACCGGGACTAGCTCCTACAATGAGCAGTTCTTC; cdr3_aa: CSAQTGTSSYNEQFF
d_call: -; v_call: TRBV28; clone_size: -; j_call: TRBJ1-3; cdr3_nt: TGTGCCAGCAGTTTCGGGAGGGGGTCTTCTGGAAACACCATATATTTT; cdr3_aa: CASSFGRGSSGNTIYF
d_call: -; v_call: TRBV7-8; clone_size: -; j_call: TRBJ1-1; cdr3_nt: TGTGCCAGCAGCTCCCAGGTGGGGGGAGGGGGAGACACTGAAGCTTTCTTT; cdr3_aa: CASSSQVGGGGDTEAFF
d_call: TRBD2; v_call: TRBV29-1; clone_size: -; j_call: TRBJ2-7; cdr3_nt: TGCAGCGTTGAAGACGGGGGGGCCTACGAGCAGTACTTC; cdr3_aa: CSVEDGGAYEQYF
d_call: -; v_call: TRBV5-6; clone_size: -; j_call: TRBJ2-2; cdr3_nt: TGTGCCAGCAGCCGGGGGACCGGGGAGCTGTTTTTT; cdr3_aa: CASSRGTGELFF
d_call: -; v_call: TRBV3-1/TRBV3-2; clone_size: -; j_call: TRBJ2-1; cdr3_nt: TGTGCCAGCAGTCCCTTTAGTGAGCGCGGCTACAATGAGCAGTTCTTC; cdr3_aa: CASSPFSERGYNEQFF
d_call: TRBD1; v_call: TRBV2; clone_size: -; j_call: TRBJ2-2; cdr3_nt: TGTGCCAGCAGTGTTTTATTTCAGGGGGACGGCGGGGAGCTGTTTTTT; cdr3_aa: CASSVLFQGDGGELFF
d_call: -; v_call: TRBV28; clone_size: -; j_call: TRBJ1-4; cdr3_nt: TGTGCCAGCAGTTCCGCAACTAATGAAAAACTGTTTTTT; cdr3_aa: CASSSATNEKLFF
d_call: -; v_call: TRBV11-3; clone_size: -; j_call: TRBJ2-7; cdr3_nt: TGTGCCAGCAGCTTAGTTGGAGGTGGGTACTTC; cdr3_aa: CASSLVGGGYF
d_call: -; v_call: TRBV18; clone_size: -; j_call: TRBJ2-5; cdr3_nt: TGTGCCAGCTCACCACCTGTTACAGGGTGGGAGACCCAGTACTTC; cdr3_aa: CASSPPVTGWETQYF
d_call: -; v_call: TRBV19; clone_size: -; j_call: TRBJ1-2; cdr3_nt: TGTGCCAGTACCTCGGGGAGGGTCTATGGCTACACCTTC; cdr3_aa: CASTSGRVYGYTF
d_call: TRBD2; v_call: TRBV6-5; clone_size: -; j_call: TRBJ2-7; cdr3_nt: TGTGCCAGCAGCCGGACTAGCGGGATGTACGAGCAGTACTTC; cdr3_aa: CASSRTSGMYEQYF